Shown below are 32 T cell receptor beta chains from a single sample sequenced in a study of blood T cell repertoires in COVID-19 (dated by TCRdb to about 2020). The library was built by means of the immunoSEQ multiplex PCR assay. TCRdb limited this immuneACCESS table to in-frame rearrangements with V and J called. A share of clones is missing; checked studies link under half to unresolved V genes, and the rest is unexplained. This sample holds 250,000 to 350,000 clones; about nine tenths were observed only once. The ten largest clones capture roughly 2.3% of the sample. The sample consisted of peripheral blood. These receptors all come from a man between 18 and 29 years old with active or convalescent COVID-19.

The chain carries TRBV12-3 or TRBV12-4 and TRBJ1-5; no reliable D call. Trimming pared 6 bases from V and 3 bases from J, leaving 9 bases between. The CDR3 sequence is 13 residues long. The CDR3 DNA reads TGTGCCAGCAGGCGGCAGCCCAATCAGCCCCAGCATTTT. It specifies CASRRQPNQPQHF.

The V call is TRBV4-3, the J call TRBJ1-2, with D uncertain. V shed 4 bases and J shed 2 bases, with 14 bases lying between them. The CDR3 contains 15 residues. CDR1 LGHNA and CDR2 YSLEER come from the germline V gene. The CDR3 DNA reads TGCGCCAGCAGCCTCAGACAACACTCGAACTATGGCTACACCTTC. Encoded protein: CASSLRQHSNYGYTF.

J is TRBJ2-3 and V is TRBV3-1 (or the pseudogene TRBV3-2), with 8 bases identical to TRBD1. CDR3 length: 16 residues. Germline CDR1 is LGHDT and CDR2 is YNNKEL (reference sequence). The V and J ends lost 4 bases and 0 bases, in that order; junction bases with no gene match: 6. The CDR3 coding sequence is TGTGCCAGCAGCCCCGACAGGGGCGCTAGCACAGATACGCAGTATTTT. It specifies CASSPDRGASTDTQYF.

The rearrangement uses TRBV11-2 and TRBJ2-1; TRBD2 matches 7 bases. The CDR3 is 14 amino acids. CDR1 and CDR2 from the germline V gene are SGHAT and FQNNGV. V gave up 1 base and J gave up 7 bases; unmatched junction bases: 4. The CDR3 here is CASSLGTRVNEQFF. The CDR3 DNA reads TGTGCCAGCAGCTTAGGGACTAGAGTAAATGAGCAGTTCTTC.

The chain couples TRBV4-1 to TRBJ2-3; 8 bases map to TRBD1. The trim removed 4 bases at V and 2 bases at J, leaving 5 bases unmatched. The CDR3 has 15 residues. From germline, CDR1 is MGHRA and CDR2 YSYEKL. CDR3 region: CASSRMTGVTDTQYF. The CDR3 region has the DNA TGCGCCAGCAGCCGAATGACAGGGGTCACAGATACGCAGTATTTT.

The gene calls are TRBV28 and TRBJ1-2; D is ambiguous. The CDR3 is 15 residues long. V was shortened by 6 bases and J by 4 bases, with 18 bases between the two germline ends. Per germline, CDR1 MDHEN and CDR2 SYDVKM. In nucleotides, the CDR3 is TGTGCCAGCAGGTCACCGGGAACAACATTCTATGGCTACACCTTC. Translation: CASRSPGTTFYGYTF.

Concerning this clone itself: In the same sample, other DNA sequences code for this CDR3. The V gene is TRBV4-3, the J gene TRBJ2-5; the D gene is possibly TRBD2 (6 bases). The germline V gene has CDR1 LGHNA and CDR2 YSLEER. The ends were cut back, 1 base at V and 2 bases at J, with 11 bases in the middle. This CDR3 is 15 amino acids long. The CDR3 loop is CASSQGTGVQETQYF. The CDR3 DNA follows: TGCGCCAGCAGCCAAGGTACGGGGGTGCAAGAGACCCAGTACTTC.

The V and J genes are TRBV5-1 and TRBJ2-3; TRBD1 matches at 8 bases. The CDR3 extends over 15 amino acids. CDR1 SGHRS and CDR2 YFSETQ come from the germline V gene. After removal of 6 bases from V and 2 bases from J, the junction contained 8 bases not matched to a gene. CDR3 sequence (DNA): TGCGCCAGCACTGGTGGGACAGGCAACACAGATACGCAGTATTTT. Its translation: CASTGGTGNTDTQYF.

The chain links TRBV12-3 or TRBV12-4 to TRBJ1-4; no reliable D call. This CDR3 contains 13 residues. Trimming pared 5 bases from V and 8 bases from J, leaving 12 bases between. CDR3 region: CASSKVTREKLFF. The CDR3 DNA reads as TGTGCCAGCAGTAAGGTCACTAGGGAAAAACTGTTTTTT.

This sequence joins TRBV27 and TRBJ2-7; maybe TRBD2 (6 bases). The CDR3 runs to 14 residues. CDR1 MNHEY and CDR2 SMNVEV come from the germline V gene (reference sequence). Deletions cut 2 bases from V and 4 bases from J, with 12 bases between. The chain's CDR3 is CASSLTGSGYEQYF. DNA for the CDR3: TGTGCCAGCAGTTTAACCGGGAGCGGGTACGAGCAGTACTTC.

V is TRBV7-9 and J is TRBJ2-7, with D possibly matching TRBD2 (5 bases). V dropped 5 bases and J dropped 1 base, with 18 bases sitting between them. This CDR3 is 16 amino acids long. CDR1 is SEHNR, CDR2 FQNEAQ, per germline (reference sequence). CDR3 DNA: TGTGCCAGCAGCCCCTCTTTGGGAGCGGAATCCTACGAGCAGTACTTC. Protein: CASSPSLGAESYEQYF.

V usage is TRBV4-1 and J usage is TRBJ1-2, with D maybe TRBD1 (5 bases). Germline CDR1 is MGHRA and CDR2 is YSYEKL. The V gene lost 4 bases and the J gene lost 0 bases, with 12 bases spanning the gap. The CDR3 covers 15 residues. CDR3 bases: TGCGCCAGCAGCCCCGGGGGACCCTCTAACTATGGCTACACCTTC. As protein: CASSPGGPSNYGYTF.

This chain uses TRBV15 with TRBJ1-5; D is possibly TRBD1 (6 bases). Germline V gene data show CDR1 as LNHNV and CDR2 as YYDKDF (reference sequence). The CDR3 has 16 amino acids. V lost 1 base to trimming and J lost 4 bases, with 14 bases between them. The CDR3 nucleotides read TGTGCCACCAGCAGAGCAAGGGGGATTGGAAATCAGCCCCAGCATTTT. Amino acid sequence: CATSRARGIGNQPQHF.

This chain uses TRBV27 with TRBJ1-1, with a possible D match to TRBD1 (5 bases). Germline V gene data show CDR1 as MNHEY and CDR2 as SMNVEV (reference sequence). The CDR3 runs to 14 residues. V was cut by 3 bases and J by 4 bases, with 12 bases left in between. The CDR3 region is CASSFGGLGTEAFF. CDR3 in DNA: TGTGCCAGCAGTTTTGGGGGGTTGGGCACTGAAGCTTTCTTT.

The rearrangement uses TRBV3-1 (or the pseudogene TRBV3-2) and TRBJ1-5; D is ambiguous. Germline V gene sequence: CDR1 LGHDT, CDR2 YNNKEL (reference sequence). Trimming removed 1 base at V and 2 bases at J, with 9 bases between. The CDR3 is 15 residues long. The CDR3 nucleotides read TGTGCCAGCAGCCAAGTTGCGGGAGGCAATCAGCCCCAGCATTTT. Translating it yields CASSQVAGGNQPQHF.

The V call is TRBV29-1, the J call TRBJ2-1; D is possibly TRBD2 (5 bases). Germline V gives CDR1 SQVTM, CDR2 ANQGSEA. With 5 bases removed from V and 1 base from J, the gap between germline ends came to 9 bases. CDR3 length: 13 amino acids. This CDR3 is CSVWGESYNEQFF. The CDR3, as DNA: TGCAGCGTTTGGGGAGAATCCTACAATGAGCAGTTCTTC.

The chain combines TRBV7-3 with TRBJ2-7; 7 positions agree with TRBD2. Germline V lookup: CDR1 SGHTA, CDR2 FQGTGA. The CDR3 spans 13 residues. J lost 9 bases, V lost 4 bases, and 9 bases had no gene match. This CDR3 reads CASSYGLEDRQYF. Here the CDR3 DNA reads TGTGCCAGCAGCTACGGACTAGAAGATCGGCAGTACTTC.

The chain joins TRBV5-5 to TRBJ2-3, with TRBD2 as a possible D gene (6 bases). Germline V gene sequence: CDR1 SGHKS, CDR2 YYEKEE (reference sequence). The CDR3 spans 15 residues. With 2 bases removed from V and 3 bases from J, the gap between germline ends came to 13 bases. CDR3 in amino acids: CASSFVLARTDTQYF. For the CDR3, the DNA is TGTGCCAGCAGCTTCGTCCTAGCGCGGACAGATACGCAGTATTTT.

This chain uses TRBV7-9 with TRBJ2-1, with no clear D. The V end was cut by 7 bases, the J end by 4 bases, with 11 bases between. There are 13 residues in the CDR3. In germline, CDR1 is SEHNR, CDR2 FQNEAQ (reference sequence). The chain's CDR3 is CASTARMYNEQFF. The CDR3 coding sequence is TGTGCCAGCACCGCTAGGATGTACAATGAGCAGTTCTTC.

This chain links TRBV6-2 or TRBV6-3 with TRBJ2-7; 9 bases agree with TRBD2. Germline V CDR1 and CDR2: MNHEY, SVGEGT. This CDR3 region has 16 residues. Trimming removed 2 bases from V and 0 bases from J; junction bases left unmatched: 5. CDR3 bases: TGTGCCAGCAGTTACGCAAGCGGGGGGAGCTCCTACGAGCAGTACTTC. Amino acid sequence: CASSYASGGSSYEQYF.

The rearrangement uses TRBV15 and TRBJ2-5, with a possible D match to TRBD1 (5 bases). Between the trimmed V and J ends, which lost 0 bases and 4 bases, there was a span of 15 bases. Germline V lookup: CDR1 LNHNV, CDR2 YYDKDF (reference sequence). The CDR3 extends over 16 amino acids. As DNA, the CDR3 is TGTGCCACCAGCAGAGACCTAGACAGTTCAGGAGAGACCCAGTACTTC. It specifies CATSRDLDSSGETQYF.

This sequence joins TRBV11-2 and TRBJ2-1; 9 bases agree with TRBD2. Germline-derived CDR1 and CDR2 are SGHAT and FQNNGV. This CDR3 is built from 15 residues. Trimming at V came to 1 base and at J to 5 bases, leaving 3 bases not matched to a gene. CDR3 DNA sequence: TGTGCCAGCAGCTTAGTGGTAGCGGGAGACAATGAGCAGTTCTTC. It codes for CASSLVVAGDNEQFF.

J is TRBJ1-5 and V is TRBV19; D unclear. Germline lookup yields CDR1 LNHDA and CDR2 SQIVND (reference sequence). With 6 bases removed from V and 2 bases from J, the gap between germline ends came to 11 bases. This CDR3 contains 14 residues. The CDR3 here is CASSDGGGNQPQHF. CDR3 DNA: TGTGCCAGTAGCGATGGAGGCGGCAATCAGCCCCAGCATTTT.

The chain recombines TRBV28 with TRBJ2-5, with D perhaps matching TRBD2 (6 bases). V was pared by 6 bases and J by 2 bases, with 7 bases between. The V gene's germline CDR1 is MDHEN and CDR2 SYDVKM. This CDR3 contains 12 residues. DNA for the CDR3: TGTGCCAGCAGGGGGGGACAAGAGACCCAGTACTTC. This codes for CASRGGQETQYF.

The rearrangement uses TRBV7-2 and TRBJ2-1; D might be TRBD1 (5 bases). This CDR3 spans 13 amino acids. Between the trimmed V and J ends, which lost 1 base and 9 bases, there was a span of 10 bases. Germline V gene data show CDR1 as SGHTA and CDR2 as FQGNSA. The chain's CDR3 is CASSLEGLGEQFF. Here the CDR3 DNA reads TGTGCCAGCAGCTTAGAGGGGCTAGGTGAGCAGTTCTTC.

The chain carries TRBV7-6 and TRBJ2-7, with 7 positions matching TRBD2. Trimming removed 3 bases from V and 2 bases from J; junction bases left unmatched: 4. Germline V gene sequence: CDR1 SGHVS, CDR2 FNYEAQ. The length of the CDR3 is 14 residues. CDR3 loop: CASSLWEGPYEQYF. CDR3 in DNA: TGTGCCAGCAGCTTGTGGGAGGGCCCCTACGAGCAGTACTTC.

V and J are TRBV24-1 and TRBJ2-7, with TRBD1 matching 10 bases. This CDR3 spans 14 amino acids. V gave up 7 bases and J gave up 2 bases; unmatched junction bases: 4. Germline values: CDR1 KGHDR, CDR2 SFDVKD. CDR3: CATSGQGEPYEQYF. The CDR3 bases are TGTGCCACCAGCGGACAGGGGGAGCCCTACGAGCAGTACTTC.

The gene calls are TRBV10-1 and TRBJ2-1; a possible D gene is TRBD2 (5 bases). Trimming stripped 3 bases from V and 10 bases from J, with 16 bases between. Per the germline V gene, CDR1 is WNHNN and CDR2 is SYGVQD (reference sequence). CDR3 length: 14 residues. This CDR3 reads CASSDAGRPREQFF. Here the CDR3 DNA reads TGCGCCAGCAGTGACGCGGGCCGGCCCCGAGAGCAGTTCTTC.

This clone has a single count. The identical CDR3 is also encoded by other nucleotide sequences in the sample. This chain connects TRBV3-1 (or the pseudogene TRBV3-2) to TRBJ2-1; TRBD2 matches 8 bases. The ends lost 3 bases at V and 0 bases at J; junction bases unmatched: 4. Germline CDR1 reads LGHDT; CDR2 reads YNNKEL (reference sequence). This CDR3 is 16 amino acids long. CDR3 residues: CASSHVAGGSYNEQFF. CDR3 nucleotides: TGTGCCAGCAGCCACGTCGCGGGGGGCTCCTACAATGAGCAGTTCTTC.

About this clone: Other DNA sequences of this sample code for an identical CDR3. This chain uses TRBV2 with TRBJ1-1; D is undetermined. This CDR3 has 9 amino acids. V was clipped by 5 bases and J by 8 bases, with 3 bases between them. Per germline, CDR1 SNHLY and CDR2 FYNNEI. The chain's CDR3 is CASSREAFF. The CDR3 bases are TGTGCCAGCAGTCGGGAAGCTTTCTTT.

Only one count was recorded for this clone. This sample also contains other DNA sequences that code for the same CDR3. The chain employs TRBV4-1 and TRBJ2-1, with 11 bases aligning to TRBD2. V shed 4 bases and J 8 bases; nucleotides not matched to a gene: 7. Looked up from germline, CDR1 is MGHRA and CDR2 is YSYEKL. The CDR3 spans 15 residues. The CDR3 loop reads CASSLRLAGSDEQFF. DNA of the CDR3: TGCGCCAGCAGCCTACGACTAGCGGGGTCGGATGAGCAGTTCTTC.

The chain uses TRBV5-1 and TRBJ2-3, with TRBD2 matching over 9 bases. In germline, CDR1 is SGHRS, CDR2 YFSETQ. V gave up 0 bases and J gave up 3 bases; unmatched junction bases: 5. There are 16 residues in the CDR3. CDR3 protein: CASSLAGGLATDTQYF. CDR3 bases: TGCGCCAGCAGCTTGGCGGGTGGACTAGCGACAGATACGCAGTATTTT.